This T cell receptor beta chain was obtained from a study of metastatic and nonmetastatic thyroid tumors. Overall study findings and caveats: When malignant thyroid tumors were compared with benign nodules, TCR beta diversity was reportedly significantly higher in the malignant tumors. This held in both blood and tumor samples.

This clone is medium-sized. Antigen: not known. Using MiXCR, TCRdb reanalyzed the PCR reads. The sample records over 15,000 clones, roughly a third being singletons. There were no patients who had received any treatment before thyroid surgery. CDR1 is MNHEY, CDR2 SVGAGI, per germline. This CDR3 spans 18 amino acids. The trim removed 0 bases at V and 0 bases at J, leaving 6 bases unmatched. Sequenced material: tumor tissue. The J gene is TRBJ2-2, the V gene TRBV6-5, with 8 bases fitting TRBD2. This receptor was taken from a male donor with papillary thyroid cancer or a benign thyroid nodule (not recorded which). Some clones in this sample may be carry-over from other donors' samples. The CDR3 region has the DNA TGTGCCAGCAGTTACTCGAAGGCTAGCGGGTCGAACACCGGGGAGCTGTTTTTT. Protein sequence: CASSYSKASGSNTGELFF.